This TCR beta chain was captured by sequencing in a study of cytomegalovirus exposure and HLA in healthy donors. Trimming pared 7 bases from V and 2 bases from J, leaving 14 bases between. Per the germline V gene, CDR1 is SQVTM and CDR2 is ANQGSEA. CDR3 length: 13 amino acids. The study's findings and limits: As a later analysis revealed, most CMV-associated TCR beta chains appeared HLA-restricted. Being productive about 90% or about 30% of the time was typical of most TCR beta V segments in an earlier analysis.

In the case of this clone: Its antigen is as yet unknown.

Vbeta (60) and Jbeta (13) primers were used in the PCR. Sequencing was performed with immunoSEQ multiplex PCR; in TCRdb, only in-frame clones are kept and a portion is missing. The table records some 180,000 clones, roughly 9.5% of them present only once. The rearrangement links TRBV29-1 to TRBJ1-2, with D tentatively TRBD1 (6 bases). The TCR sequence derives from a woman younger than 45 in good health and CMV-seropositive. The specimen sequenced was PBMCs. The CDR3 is CSATGPVNYGYTF. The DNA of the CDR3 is TGCAGCGCCACAGGGCCAGTCAACTATGGCTACACCTTC.